This is a list of T cell receptor beta chains from one sample in a study of blood T cell repertoires in COVID-19. Profiled with immunoSEQ multiplex PCR; TCRdb holds only in-frame clones, not every one. This table has about 53,000 clones, roughly 90% appearing once. Input material: peripheral blood. These TCRs come from a man older than 75 with acute or convalescent COVID-19. Both conserved end residues are part of each CDR3. D genes are given only for firm matches. The size of a clone is reported for some rows only, either as once, few or many, or as a class for expanded clones.

d_gene | abundance | j_gene | len | v_gene | CDR3nt | CDR3aa
- | - | TRBJ1-5 | 13 | TRBV12-3/TRBV12-4 | TGTGCCAGCAGTTTTACAGGGAATCAGCCCCAGCATTTT | CASSFTGNQPQHF
- | - | TRBJ1-5 | 15 | TRBV2 | TGTGCCAGCAGTGAGGAAGGGGGGCGGGGGTGGCCCCAGCATTTT | CASSEEGGRGWPQHF
TRBD2 | - | TRBJ2-7 | 16 | TRBV7-9 | TGTGCCAGCAGCTTCCTCGGGACTAGCGGAAAATACGAGCAGTACTTC | CASSFLGTSGKYEQYF
TRBD1 | - | TRBJ2-5 | 14 | TRBV6-5 | TGTGCCAGCAGAAGGACAGGGGGGCAAGAGACCCAGTACTTC | CASRRTGGQETQYF
- | - | TRBJ2-1 | 17 | TRBV7-8 | TGTGCCAGCAGCTTCGGTCGAACTCCGGGAAGTAGGAATGAGCAGTTCTTC | CASSFGRTPGSRNEQFF
TRBD1 | - | TRBJ2-1 | 14 | TRBV5-8 | TGTGCCAGCAGGATGGGACAGAACAGGAATGAGCAGTTCTTC | CASRMGQNRNEQFF
- | - | TRBJ1-2 | 15 | TRBV28 | TGTGCCAGCAGTTCCGGAGGGTACGGGTTCTATGGCTACACCTTC | CASSSGGYGFYGYTF
TRBD2 | - | TRBJ2-7 | 16 | TRBV25-1 | TGTGCCAGCAGTGAACCTTACGGGAGGACGGGCTACGAGCAGTACTTC | CASSEPYGRTGYEQYF
TRBD1 | - | TRBJ2-6 | 20 | TRBV19 | TGTGCCAGTAGTAGCAGGGGACAGGGGGCATACTCTTCTGGGGCCAACGTCCTGACTTTC | CASSSRGQGAYSSGANVLTF
TRBD1 | - | TRBJ1-1 | 15 | TRBV6-6 | TGTGCCAGCAGTTACGCGGGGACAGGGAATACTGAAGCTTTCTTT | CASSYAGTGNTEAFF
- | few | TRBJ2-4 | 14 | TRBV29-1 | TGCAGCGGTGGAGTCTACGGGGCCAAAAACATTCAGTACTTC | CSGGVYGAKNIQYF
- | - | TRBJ1-1 | 13 | TRBV28 | TGTGCCAGCAGCCTTCCGGGGGGGCTCGGAGCTTTCTTT | CASSLPGGLGAFF